This TCR beta chain comes out of a study of response to subunit inactivated influenza vaccine. Study outcomes and limitations: Authors proposed each seasonal influenza vaccination draws in few new T cells.

The CDR3 has 14 residues. The germline gives CDR1 DFQATT, CDR2 SNEGSKA (reference sequence). Germline trimming cut 6 bases from V and 3 bases from J; bases unmatched to any gene: 5. This clonotype was detected a few times. What it binds is not known. From the RT-PCR reads, TCRdb called clonotypes with MiXCR, one entry per CDR3 protein. The data hold more than 400,000 distinct CDR3 sequences, with 9.5% to 13% observed a single time. The chain is built from TRBV20-1 and TRBJ2-7, with TRBD2 matching over 13 bases. This TCR came from a man aged 50 to 60 who received an inactivated influenza vaccine. The sample here was PBMCs from blood, taken 40 to 50 days after vaccination. CDR3 sequence: CSAPGLAGFYEQYF. The DNA of the CDR3 is TGCAGTGCCCCGGGACTAGCGGGATTCTACGAGCAGTACTTC.